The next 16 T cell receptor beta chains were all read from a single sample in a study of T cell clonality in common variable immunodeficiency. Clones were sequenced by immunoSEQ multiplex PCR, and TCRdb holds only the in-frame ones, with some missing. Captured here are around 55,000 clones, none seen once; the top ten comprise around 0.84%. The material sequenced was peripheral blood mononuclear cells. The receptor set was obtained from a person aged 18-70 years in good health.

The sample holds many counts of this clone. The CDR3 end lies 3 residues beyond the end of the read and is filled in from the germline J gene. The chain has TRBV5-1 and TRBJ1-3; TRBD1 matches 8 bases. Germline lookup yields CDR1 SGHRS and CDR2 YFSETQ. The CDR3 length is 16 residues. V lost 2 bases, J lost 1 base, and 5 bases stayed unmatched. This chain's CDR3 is CASSFAGGPSGNTIYF. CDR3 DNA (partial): TGCGCCAGCAGCTTTGCAGGGGGCCCATCTGGAAACACC.

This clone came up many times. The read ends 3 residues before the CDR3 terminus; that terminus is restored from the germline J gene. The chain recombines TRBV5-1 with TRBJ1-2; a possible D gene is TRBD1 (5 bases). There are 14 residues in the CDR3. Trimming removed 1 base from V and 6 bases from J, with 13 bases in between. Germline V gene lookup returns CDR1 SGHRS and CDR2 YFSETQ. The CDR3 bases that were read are TGCGCCAGCAGCTTGACCACAGGTGTGGATGGC. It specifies CASSLTTGVDG. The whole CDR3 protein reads CASSLTTGVDGYTF.

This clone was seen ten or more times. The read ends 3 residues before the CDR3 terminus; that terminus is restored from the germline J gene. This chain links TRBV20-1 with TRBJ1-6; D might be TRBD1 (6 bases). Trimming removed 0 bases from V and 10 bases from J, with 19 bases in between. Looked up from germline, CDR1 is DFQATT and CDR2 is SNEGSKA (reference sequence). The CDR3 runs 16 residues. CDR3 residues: CSARDYGTRALSPLHF. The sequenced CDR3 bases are TGCAGTGCTAGAGATTATGGGACAAGGGCACTCTCACCC.

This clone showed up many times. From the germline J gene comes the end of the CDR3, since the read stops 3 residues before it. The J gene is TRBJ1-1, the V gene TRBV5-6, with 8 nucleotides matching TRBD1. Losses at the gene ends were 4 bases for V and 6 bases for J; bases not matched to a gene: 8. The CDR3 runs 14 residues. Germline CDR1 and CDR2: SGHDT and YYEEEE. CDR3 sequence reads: CASSPRGPVPEAFF. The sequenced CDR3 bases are TGTGCCAGCAGCCCCAGGGGGCCGGTCCCTGAA.

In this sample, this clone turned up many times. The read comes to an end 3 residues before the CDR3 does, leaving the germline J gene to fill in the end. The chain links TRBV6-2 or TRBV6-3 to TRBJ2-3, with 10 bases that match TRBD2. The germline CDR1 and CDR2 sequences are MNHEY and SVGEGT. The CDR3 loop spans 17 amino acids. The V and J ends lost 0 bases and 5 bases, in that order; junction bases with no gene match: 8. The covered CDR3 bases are TGTGCCAGCAGTTACTCTCCCAGCGGGGGGGCCGTAGATACG. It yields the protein CASSYSPSGGAVDT. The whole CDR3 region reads CASSYSPSGGAVDTQYF.

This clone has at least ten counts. The CDR3 sequence is CASSPRGNIQYF. Incomplete CDR3 DNA: TGTGCCAGCAGCCCTCGCGGGAACATT. The chain links TRBV2 to TRBJ2-4, with D maybe TRBD2 (5 bases). The CDR3 end is not reached by the read, which stops 3 residues before it; the germline J gene fills it in. The germline CDR1 and CDR2 sequences are SNHLY and FYNNEI. CDR3 size: 12 residues. V gave up 6 bases and J gave up 7 bases, with 10 bases separating them.

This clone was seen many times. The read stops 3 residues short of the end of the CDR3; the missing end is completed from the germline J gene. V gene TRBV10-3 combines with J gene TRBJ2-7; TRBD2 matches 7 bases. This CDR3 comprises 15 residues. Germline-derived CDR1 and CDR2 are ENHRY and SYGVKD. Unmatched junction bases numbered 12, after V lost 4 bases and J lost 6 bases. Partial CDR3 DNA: TGTGCCATCAGTGCCCCCGGGGGGTTCCTGGGCGAG. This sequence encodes CAISAPGGFLGE. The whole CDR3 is CAISAPGGFLGEQYF.

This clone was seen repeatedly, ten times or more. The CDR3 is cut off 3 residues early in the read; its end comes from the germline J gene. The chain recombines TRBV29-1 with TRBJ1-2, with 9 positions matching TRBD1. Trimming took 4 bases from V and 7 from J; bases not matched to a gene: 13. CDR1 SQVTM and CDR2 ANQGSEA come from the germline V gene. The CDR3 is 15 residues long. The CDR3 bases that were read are TGCAGCGTTGTGGGCGACAGGGGGGTTAGAGGTGGC. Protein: CSVVGDRGVRGG. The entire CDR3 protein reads CSVVGDRGVRGGYTF. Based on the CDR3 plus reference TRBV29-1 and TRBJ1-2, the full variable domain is SAVISQKPSRDICQRGTSLTIQCQVDSQVTMMFWYRQQPGQSLTLIATANQGSEATYESGFVIDKFPISRPNLTFSTLTVSNMSPEDSSIYLCSVVGDRGVRGGYTFGSGTRLTVV.

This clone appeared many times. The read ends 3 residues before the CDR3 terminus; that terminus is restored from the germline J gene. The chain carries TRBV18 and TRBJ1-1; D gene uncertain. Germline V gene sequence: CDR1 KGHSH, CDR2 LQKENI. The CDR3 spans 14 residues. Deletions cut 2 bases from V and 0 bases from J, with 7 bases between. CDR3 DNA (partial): TGTGCCAGCTCACCATCTCAGATGAACACTGAA. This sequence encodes CASSPSQMNTE. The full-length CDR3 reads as CASSPSQMNTEAFF.

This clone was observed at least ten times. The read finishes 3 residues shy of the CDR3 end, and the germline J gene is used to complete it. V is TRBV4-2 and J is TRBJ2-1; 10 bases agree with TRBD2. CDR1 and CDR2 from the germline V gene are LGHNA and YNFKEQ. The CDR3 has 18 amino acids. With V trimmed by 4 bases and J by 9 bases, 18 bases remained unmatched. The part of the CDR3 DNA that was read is TGTGCCAGCAGCCCGATGGCACCGATAACTAGCGGGAAGGGTGAG. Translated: CASSPMAPITSGKGE. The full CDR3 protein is CASSPMAPITSGKGEQFF.

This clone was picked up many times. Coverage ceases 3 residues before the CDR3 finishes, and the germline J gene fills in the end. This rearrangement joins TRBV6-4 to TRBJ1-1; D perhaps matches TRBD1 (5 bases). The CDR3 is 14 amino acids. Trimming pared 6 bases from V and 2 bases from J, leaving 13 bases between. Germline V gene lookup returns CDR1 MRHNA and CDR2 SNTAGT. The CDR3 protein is CASSQDSLNTEAFF. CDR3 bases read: TGTGCCAGCAGCCAAGACAGTCTTAACACTGAA.

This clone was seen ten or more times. The CDR3 DNA, read in part, is TGCAGTGCTAGTGGACTACTCAACAATGAG. Its translation is CSASGLLNNE. The whole CDR3 is CSASGLLNNEQFF. The V gene is TRBV20-1, the J gene TRBJ2-1, with D perhaps TRBD2 (6 bases). The CDR3 end is not reached by the read, which stops 3 residues before it; the germline J gene fills it in. This CDR3 region has 13 residues. V dropped 3 bases and J dropped 5 bases, with 11 bases sitting between them. CDR1 DFQATT and CDR2 SNEGSKA come from the germline V gene (reference sequence).

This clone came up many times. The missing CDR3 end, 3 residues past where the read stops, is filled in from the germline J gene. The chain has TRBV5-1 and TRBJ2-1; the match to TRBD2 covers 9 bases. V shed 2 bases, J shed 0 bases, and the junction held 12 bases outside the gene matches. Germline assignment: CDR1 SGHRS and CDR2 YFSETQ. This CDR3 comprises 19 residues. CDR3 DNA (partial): TGCGCCAGCAGCTTAAGGGATAGCGGGGGAAGGAGCTCCTACAATGAG. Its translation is CASSLRDSGGRSSYNE. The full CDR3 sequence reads CASSLRDSGGRSSYNEQFF.

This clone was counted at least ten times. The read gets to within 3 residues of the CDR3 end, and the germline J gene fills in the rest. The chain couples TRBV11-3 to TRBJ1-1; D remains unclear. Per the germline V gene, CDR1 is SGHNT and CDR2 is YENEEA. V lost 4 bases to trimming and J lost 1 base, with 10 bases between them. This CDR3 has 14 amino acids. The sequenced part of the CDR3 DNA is TGTGCCAGCAGCTCCGCTCCGGGGAACACTGAA. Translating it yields CASSSAPGNTE. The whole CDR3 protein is CASSSAPGNTEAFF.

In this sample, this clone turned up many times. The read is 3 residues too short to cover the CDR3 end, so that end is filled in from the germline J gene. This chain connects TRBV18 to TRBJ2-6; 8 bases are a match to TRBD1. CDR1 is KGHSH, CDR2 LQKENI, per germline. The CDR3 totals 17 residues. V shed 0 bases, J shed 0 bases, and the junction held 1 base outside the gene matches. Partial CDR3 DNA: TGTGCCAGCTCACCACCGACAGGGGACTCTGGGGCCAACGTC. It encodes CASSPPTGDSGANV. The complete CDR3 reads CASSPPTGDSGANVLTF.

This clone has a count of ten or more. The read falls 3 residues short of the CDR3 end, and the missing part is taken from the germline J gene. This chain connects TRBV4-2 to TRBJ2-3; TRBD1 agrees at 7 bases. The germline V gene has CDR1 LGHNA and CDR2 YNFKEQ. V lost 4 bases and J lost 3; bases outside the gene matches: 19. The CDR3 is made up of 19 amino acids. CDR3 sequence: CASSPPGQALKRATDTQYF. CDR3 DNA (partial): TGTGCCAGCAGCCCACCCGGACAGGCCCTTAAAAGGGCTACAGATACG.